These 25 T cell receptor beta chains were all obtained from the same sample, sequenced in a study of CD4 T cells in relation to SARS-CoV-2 and coronaviruses. Libraries were prepared by immunoSEQ multiplex PCR; TCRdb keeps only in-frame clonotypes and omits some of them. The sample includes about 30,000 clones, over 75% seen only once; the top ten take roughly 14%. These receptors' antigens are unknown. Unexposed donor CD4+ T cells date from about 2011-2018, before the COVID-19 pandemic. The cells were cultured for about ten days before CD4+ T cells were isolated. Sequenced: CD4+ T cells from PBMCs, cultured in vitro. Every receptor here comes from a human donor in good health.

The chain employs TRBV2 and TRBJ2-5, with a weak D call TRBD1 (7 bases). V was trimmed by 6 bases and J by 3 bases, leaving 23 bases between them. CDR1 SNHLY and CDR2 FYNNEI come from the germline V gene. The CDR3 has 17 amino acids. The CDR3 DNA is TGTGCCAGCAGAGGCGTGCGGACAGGAGGAGGGAAAGAGACCCAGTACTTC. It translates to CASRGVRTGGGKETQYF. Full variable domain (rest looked up from reference TRBV2 and TRBJ2-5): EPEVTQTPSHQVTQMGQEVILRCVPISNHLYFYWYRQILGQKVEFLVSFYNNEISEKSEIFDDQFSVERPDGSNFTLKIRSTKLEDSAMYFCASRGVRTGGGKETQYFGPGTRLLVL.

This clone came up a few times. This chain uses TRBV11-2 with TRBJ2-2; D is perhaps TRBD1 (6 bases). Deletions cut 4 bases from V and 3 bases from J, with 12 bases between. The germline V gene encodes CDR1 SGHAT and CDR2 FQNNGV. The CDR3 is 15 residues long. The CDR3 loop is CASSSLTGYTGELFF. In DNA, the CDR3 is TGTGCCAGCAGCTCGCTGACAGGATACACCGGGGAGCTGTTTTTT.

J is TRBJ2-2 and V is TRBV4-3; TRBD2 matches at 8 bases. The V gene's germline CDR1 is LGHNA and CDR2 YSLEER. The junction had 10 bases not matched to a gene; V was cut back by 2 bases and J by 8 bases. The length of the CDR3 is 16 residues. The CDR3 reads CASSQYTGGEQGELFF. The CDR3 DNA reads TGCGCCAGCAGCCAATACACGGGGGGGGAGCAGGGGGAGCTGTTTTTT.

The gene calls are TRBV6-2 or TRBV6-3 and TRBJ2-1; 11 nucleotides match TRBD2. The CDR3 sequence is 18 residues long. The ends lost 2 bases at V and 5 bases at J; junction bases unmatched: 11. The germline CDR1 and CDR2 sequences are MNHEY and SVGEGT. CDR3 region: CASSYPLAGGWGNNEQFF. DNA of the CDR3: TGTGCCAGCAGTTACCCGCTAGCGGGAGGTTGGGGGAACAATGAGCAGTTCTTC.

The gene calls are TRBV6-5 and TRBJ2-1, with D maybe TRBD1 (7 bases). The CDR3 runs 16 residues. Trimming took 0 bases from V and 5 from J, leaving 14 bases between them. The germline V gene encodes CDR1 MNHEY and CDR2 SVGAGI. CDR3 nucleotide sequence: TGTGCCAGCAGTTACTCTTGGACAGGAGGGAACAATGAGCAGTTCTTC. This encodes CASSYSWTGGNNEQFF.

This clone was detected once. DNA of the CDR3: TGTGCCAGCAGCTTAGTGTCCGGGGGGTCATACGAGCAGTACTTC. Translation gives CASSLVSGGSYEQYF. The chain uses TRBV7-9 and TRBJ2-7; 7 positions match TRBD2. J gave up 4 bases and V 1 base, and 7 bases lay outside the gene matches. Per germline, CDR1 SEHNR and CDR2 FQNEAQ (reference sequence). The CDR3 has 15 residues.

This sequence joins TRBV19 and TRBJ2-7, with TRBD1 matching over 10 bases. V lost 6 bases and J lost 6; bases outside the gene matches: 11. CDR3 size: 15 residues. CDR1 and CDR2 (germline): LNHDA, SQIVND (reference sequence). CDR3 bases: TGTGCCAGTAGGCCGGGACAGGGGCTGTATGCCGAGCAGTACTTC. Translating it yields CASRPGQGLYAEQYF.

This chain uses TRBV10-1 with TRBJ2-2; D is unclear. This CDR3 region has 15 residues. Germline V CDR1 and CDR2: WNHNN, SYGVQD (reference sequence). Trimming removed 10 bases from V and 3 bases from J, with 18 bases in between. The CDR3 DNA sequence: TGCGCCAACGAGACAAAGCGAAAGGACACCGGGGAGCTGTTTTTT. Encoded protein: CANETKRKDTGELFF.

This chain connects TRBV19 to TRBJ1-2; 7 nucleotides align to TRBD1. V lost 3 bases to trimming and J lost 4 bases; unmatched junction nucleotides: 8. CDR3 length equals 15 residues. Looked up from germline, CDR1 is LNHDA and CDR2 is SQIVND (reference sequence). The CDR3 DNA is TGTGCCAGTAGTATGGGGGTCTGGGACAGCTATGGCTACACCTTC. Its protein is CASSMGVWDSYGYTF.

This clone has only one observation. This chain joins TRBV5-1 and TRBJ2-1; 12 nucleotides match TRBD1. This CDR3 region has 16 residues. V was clipped by 4 bases and J by 7 bases; unmatched bases: 9. In germline, CDR1 is SGHRS, CDR2 YFSETQ. In DNA, the CDR3 is TGCGCCAGCAGCAGGATCCGGGACAGGGGGCCAAATGAGCAGTTCTTC. It yields the protein CASSRIRDRGPNEQFF.

The chain has TRBV5-1 and TRBJ1-6; D is ambiguous. The CDR3 runs to 15 residues. V lost 4 bases to trimming and J lost 7 bases, with 15 bases between them. CDR1 and CDR2 (germline): SGHRS, YFSETQ. The DNA for the CDR3 is TGCGCCAGCAGCCCCTACAGAACCACGAATTCACCCCTCCACTTT. Its translation is CASSPYRTTNSPLHF. The whole variable domain, remainder taken from reference TRBV5-1 and TRBJ1-6, is KAGVTQTPRYLIKTRGQQVTLSCSPISGHRSVSWYQQTPGQGLQFLFEYFSETQRNKGNFPGRFSGRQFSNSRSEMNVSTLELGDSALYLCASSPYRTTNSPLHFGNGTRLTVT.

This clone was detected only a few times. This chain joins TRBV2 and TRBJ2-3; weak D call: TRBD2 (6 bases). The CDR3 extends over 15 amino acids. Trimming took 2 bases from V and 4 from J, leaving 13 bases between them. Germline V gene data show CDR1 as SNHLY and CDR2 as FYNNEI. Written as DNA, the CDR3 is TGTGCCAGCAGTGAAACGGGAAGGAGGGCAGATACGCAGTATTTT. Protein sequence: CASSETGRRADTQYF. The full variable domain, with the rest looked up from reference TRBV2 and TRBJ2-3, is EPEVTQTPSHQVTQMGQEVILRCVPISNHLYFYWYRQILGQKVEFLVSFYNNEISEKSEIFDDQFSVERPDGSNFTLKIRSTKLEDSAMYFCASSETGRRADTQYFGPGTRLTVL.

This chain links TRBV18 with TRBJ2-3, with D possibly being TRBD1 or TRBD2 (5 bases each). Trimming pared 0 bases from V and 9 bases from J, leaving 28 bases between. Germline values: CDR1 KGHSH, CDR2 LQKENI. CDR3 length: 19 residues. This chain's CDR3 is CASSPPPTRGHLSRGTQYF. CDR3 sequence (DNA): TGTGCCAGCTCACCACCTCCAACCCGAGGTCACCTCTCACGGGGCACGCAGTATTTT.

The chain uses TRBV11-2 and TRBJ1-6; 9 nucleotides match TRBD1. J was trimmed by 7 bases and V by 3 bases; bases with no gene match: 1. CDR3 length: 14 amino acids. The V gene's germline CDR1 is SGHAT and CDR2 FQNNGV. The CDR3 DNA reads as TGTGCCAGCAGCTTCGGGACAGGGAATTCACCCCTCCACTTT. Translated: CASSFGTGNSPLHF.

This CDR3 is CASSQLASQETQYF. For the CDR3, the DNA is TGTGCCAGCAGCCAGCTAGCGTCCCAAGAGACCCAGTACTTC. The chain carries TRBV3-1 (or the pseudogene TRBV3-2) and TRBJ2-5, with a weak D call TRBD2 (6 bases). The ends were cut back, 3 bases at V and 1 base at J, with 9 bases in the middle. Per germline, CDR1 LGHDT and CDR2 YNNKEL (reference sequence). The CDR3 covers 14 residues.

This clone occurred a few times. The chain has TRBV7-2 and TRBJ1-2; D is undetermined. Germline V gives CDR1 SGHTA, CDR2 FQGNSA. The V gene lost 6 bases and the J gene lost 5 bases, with 19 bases spanning the gap. CDR3 size: 15 residues. The CDR3 DNA sequence: TGTGCCAGCAGACACAACGGGCGCGGGGAGTATGGCTACACCTTC. It is translated as CASRHNGRGEYGYTF. Combining the CDR3 with reference TRBV7-2 and TRBJ1-2 gives the whole variable domain GAGVSQSPSNKVTEKGKDVELRCDPISGHTALYWYRQSLGQGLEFLIYFQGNSAPDKSGLPSDRFSAERTGGSVSTLTIQRTQQEDSAVYLCASRHNGRGEYGYTFGSGTRLTVV.

This chain connects TRBV6-5 to TRBJ2-1, with D possibly matching TRBD2 (6 bases). The CDR3 loop spans 15 amino acids. The germline V and J ends were trimmed by 5 bases and 3 bases, with 14 bases remaining between them. Per the germline V gene, CDR1 is MNHEY and CDR2 is SVGAGI. The CDR3 nucleotides are TGTGCCAGCAGTAAGAGCGGAGGGCACTACAATGAGCAGTTCTTC. Its translation: CASSKSGGHYNEQFF.

The chain joins TRBV10-1 to TRBJ1-4; D possibly corresponds to TRBD1 (5 bases). The V gene lost 6 bases and the J gene lost 8 bases, with 13 bases spanning the gap. CDR1 WNHNN and CDR2 SYGVQD come from the germline V gene (reference sequence). This CDR3 spans 13 amino acids. CDR3 residues: CASSQGRQEKLFF. In nucleotides, the CDR3 is TGCGCCAGCAGCCAGGGACGGCAGGAAAAACTGTTTTTT.

For this clone: Relative to the germline gene, one junction end is altered; a read error may explain this. The rearrangement joins TRBV7-3 to TRBJ1-2; D possibly corresponds to TRBD1 (5 bases). The CDR3 is made up of 15 amino acids. Germline loops: CDR1 SGHTA, CDR2 FQGTGA. This CDR3 is CASSPTRGAREGWAF. DNA for the CDR3: TGTGCCAGCAGCCCCACGAGAGGAGCCAGGGAGGGATGGGCCTTC.

The chain uses TRBV10-2 and TRBJ1-5; D uncertain. The CDR3 loop spans 14 amino acids. Germline-derived CDR1 and CDR2 are WSHSY and SAAADI. Deletions cut 0 bases from V and 3 bases from J, with 6 bases between. CDR3 in DNA: TGCGCCAGCAGTGAGTCCTCGGTCAATCAGCCCCAGCATTTT. Translating gives CASSESSVNQPQHF.

The rearrangement joins TRBV5-1 to TRBJ2-5; D unresolved. The CDR3 spans 14 residues. V lost 4 bases to trimming and J lost 3 bases, with 13 bases between them. Germline-derived CDR1 and CDR2 are SGHRS and YFSETQ. The CDR3 coding sequence is TGCGCCAGCAGCCCGATGTCTGCGGAAGAGACCCAGTACTTC. As protein: CASSPMSAEETQYF.

This chain joins TRBV7-2 and TRBJ2-1, with D unresolved. CDR3 length: 11 residues. Trimming shortened V by 3 bases and J by 5 bases, and 2 bases separated the two germline ends. Germline values: CDR1 SGHTA, CDR2 FQGNSA. CDR3 sequence reads: CASSFHNEQFF. The CDR3 DNA is TGTGCCAGCAGCTTCCACAATGAGCAGTTCTTC.

The chain links TRBV30 to TRBJ2-1; tentatively, D is TRBD1 (7 bases). Trimming removed 4 bases from V and 5 bases from J, with 21 bases in between. CDR1 and CDR2 (germline): GTSNPN, SVGIG (reference sequence). The CDR3 length is 16 residues. The CDR3: CAWKDFSEGANNEQFF. CDR3 in DNA: TGTGCCTGGAAGGACTTCTCGGAGGGGGCAAACAATGAGCAGTTCTTC.

The genes are TRBV6-5 and TRBJ1-5; D not certain. Germline V gene data show CDR1 as MNHEY and CDR2 as SVGAGI. Trimming removed 0 bases at V and 0 bases at J, with 6 bases between. The CDR3 has 15 amino acids. CDR3 bases: TGTGCCAGCAGTTACTCTTTATATAGCAATCAGCCCCAGCATTTT. This sequence encodes CASSYSLYSNQPQHF.

Here the CDR3 reads CASSPKGFGTEAFF. The CDR3 region has the DNA TGTGCCAGCAGCCCGAAAGGCTTTGGGACTGAAGCTTTCTTT. This chain connects TRBV9 to TRBJ1-1; no definite D call. This CDR3 spans 14 amino acids. Germline CDR1 is SGDLS and CDR2 is YYNGEE. V lost 4 bases to trimming and J lost 5 bases, with 15 bases between them.